Here is one T cell receptor beta chain with its context. This clone was detected only once. The clone's antigen remains unknown. An end of the junction does not agree with germline; a read error may underlie this. One collaborating source in Seattle enrolled patients while the patients were actively infected and followed the patients over time throughout the course of disease. Whole blood was collected in K2EDTA tubes by collaborating institutions according to the institutions' own protocols. For TCRbeta analysis, collaborator samples were shipped as frozen whole blood, as isolated PBMCs, or as DNA extracted from either sample type. CDR1 and CDR2 were assigned from the germline V gene as SGHNT and YENEEA. The CDR3 covers 11 residues, taking in both the cysteine and the phenylalanine. The CDR3 DNA has 33 bases and is translated from base 1. This specimen belongs to a study of blood T cell repertoires in COVID-19 (dated by TCRdb to the early 2020s). Context from the whole study: Samples covering the acute and convalescent phases of COVID-19 were provided by collaborators in the United States, Italy and Spain. The material from the prospective study consisted of cDNA or gDNA derived from T cells, B-cell-depleted T cells, or PBMCs. The dataset comprised deeply sampled blood TCRbeta repertoires from subjects exposed to, actively infected with, or recovered from COVID-19. The repertoires were released in a freely available public database intended as a resource for research on the immune response to SARS-CoV-2. The samples were drawn from the first 160 participants of the ongoing ImmuneRACE study and from 1,254 subjects provided by 6 global collaborators. Nearly every sample came with metadata listing a de-identified subject ID, COVID-19 status, age in years and sex. Where available, HLA class I and class II types were obtained from metadata supplied by the sample provider rather than from assay-based typing.

Paper-wide results and their limitations: How much clinical and demographic metadata was included differed by source and by participant, and the metadata was provided uncurated.

The immunoSEQ Assay, a bias-controlled multiplex PCR, was used to amplify TCRbeta CDR3 regions from genomic DNA. Concerning the study's data processing: The number of nucleated cells in each sample was estimated by amplification of reference gene primers within the assay. To quantify the absolute abundance of each unique TCRbeta CDR3 rearrangement, sequence reads were collapsed and filtered. For each sample, productive Simpson clonality was calculated as the square root of Simpson's diversity index over productive rearrangements. TCRdb carries this immuneACCESS record with in-frame sequences only. Its versions omit some clonotypes, under half of them owing to an unresolved V gene in the studies checked, with the rest unexplained. V and J calls and clone size follow that table, whereas D and trimming were derived from the DNA. This sample has approximately 480,000 clones in its table, and about 91% of those were observed once. Around 0.92% of the sample rests with the top ten.

The sequence came from a man aged 18 to 30 with COVID-19, enrolled during active disease. Sequenced input: peripheral blood. The rearranged chain carries TRBV11-3 and TRBJ2-7, and 8 bases in between align with TRBD2. The CDR3 in this case is CASSLGAGEKF. The nucleotide sequence reads as follows: TGTGCCAGCAGCTTAGGAGCGGGAGAGAAATTC.